This T cell receptor beta chain was sequenced for a study of CD4+ T cells in melanoma. Study results and caveats: CD8+ T cell, macrophage and B cell function reportedly correlated with neoantigen-specific CD4+ T cells. Neoantigen-specific CD4+ T cells in melanoma reportedly had diverse differentiation states.

Details on this clone: What it binds is unknown.

V lost 6 bases, J lost 8 bases, and 19 bases lay in between. Germline values: CDR1 GTSNPN, CDR2 SVGIG (reference sequence). This CDR3 has 13 amino acids. This table comes from immunoSEQ multiplex PCR, and its TCRdb copy is limited to in-frame clones, with some not included. The sample includes 15,000 or so clones, roughly three fifths seen only once; the top ten take 15% to 19%. The gene calls are TRBV30 and TRBJ1-2; D is unclear. Material: cells from a culture (not recorded whether cultured in vitro). The sequence was obtained from a human donor with melanoma. CDR3 sequence (DNA): TGTGCCTGCAATCAGGACCCCAGCGTCGGCTACACCTTC. Its translation is CACNQDPSVGYTF.